This T cell receptor beta chain was identified during a study of regulatory T cells in long-lasting Graves disease. Whole-study context: Persistent cases took antithyroid drugs over 5 years and stayed TSH receptor antibody positive.

Time point meaning: persistent/refractory GD, antithyroid drugs over 5 years with positive TRAb. PBMCs provided the RNA from which the TCR library was made. Arm-PCR of CDR3 regions and iRepertoire HTBI primers were used to build TCR beta libraries. From the multiplex PCR reads, TCRdb called clonotypes with MiXCR, one entry per CDR3 protein. The sample includes a few hundred thousand distinct CDR3 sequences, around 20% of them seen just once. Sequencing was performed on peripheral blood mononuclear cells (PBMCs), taken when the disease was refractory, from a patient treated with antithyroid drugs. The sequence was obtained from a female donor with Graves disease.

The CDR3 DNA follows: TGTGCCAGCAGTTCATACCAGACCGGGACCTCTGGAAACACCATATATTTT. It codes for CASSSYQTGTSGNTIYF. V gene TRBV28 combines with J gene TRBJ1-3, with D possibly being TRBD1 (5 bases). The germline CDR1 and CDR2 sequences are MDHEN and SYDVKM. Trimming cost V 4 bases and J 0 bases, with 16 bases left between them. The CDR3 is made up of 17 amino acids.